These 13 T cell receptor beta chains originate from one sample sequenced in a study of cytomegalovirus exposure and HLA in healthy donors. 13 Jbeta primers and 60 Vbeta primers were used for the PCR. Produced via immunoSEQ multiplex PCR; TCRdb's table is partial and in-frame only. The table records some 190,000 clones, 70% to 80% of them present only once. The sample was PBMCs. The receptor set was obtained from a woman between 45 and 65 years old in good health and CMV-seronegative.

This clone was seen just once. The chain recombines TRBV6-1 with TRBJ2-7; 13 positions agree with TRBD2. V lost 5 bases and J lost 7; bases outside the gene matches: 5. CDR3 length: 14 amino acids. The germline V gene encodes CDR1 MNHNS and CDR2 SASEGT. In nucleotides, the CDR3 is TGTGCCAGCAGTCCGGGACTAGCGGGACGGGAGCAGTACTTC. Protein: CASSPGLAGREQYF.

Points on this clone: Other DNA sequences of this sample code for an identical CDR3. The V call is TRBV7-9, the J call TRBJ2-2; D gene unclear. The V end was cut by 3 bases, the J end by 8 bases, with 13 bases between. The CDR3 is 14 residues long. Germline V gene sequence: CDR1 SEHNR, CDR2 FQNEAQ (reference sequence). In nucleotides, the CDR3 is TGTGCCAGCAGCTTGCCTCCTAACCCTGGGGAGCTGTTTTTT. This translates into CASSLPPNPGELFF.

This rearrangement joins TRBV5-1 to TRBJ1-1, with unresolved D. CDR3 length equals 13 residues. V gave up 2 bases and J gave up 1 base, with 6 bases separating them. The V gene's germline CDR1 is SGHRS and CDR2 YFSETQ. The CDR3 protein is CASSLTQNTEAFF. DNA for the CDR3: TGCGCCAGCAGCTTAACACAGAACACTGAAGCTTTCTTT.

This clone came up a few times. For the CDR3, the DNA is TGTGCCAGCAGTCCTATGGCAGGGGGTAATTCACCCCTCCACTTT. This sequence encodes CASSPMAGGNSPLHF. J is TRBJ1-6 and V is TRBV6-5, with 7 bases matching TRBD1. In germline, CDR1 is MNHEY, CDR2 SVGAGI. This CDR3 spans 15 amino acids. With V trimmed by 5 bases and J by 6 bases, 7 bases remained unmatched.

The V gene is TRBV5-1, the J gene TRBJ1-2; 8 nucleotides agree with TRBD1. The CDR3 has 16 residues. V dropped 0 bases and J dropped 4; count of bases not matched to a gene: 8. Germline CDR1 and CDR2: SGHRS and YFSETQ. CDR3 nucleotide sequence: TGCGCCAGCAGCTTGGGGGTGGCAGGGGGCGTCTATGGCTACACCTTC. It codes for CASSLGVAGGVYGYTF.

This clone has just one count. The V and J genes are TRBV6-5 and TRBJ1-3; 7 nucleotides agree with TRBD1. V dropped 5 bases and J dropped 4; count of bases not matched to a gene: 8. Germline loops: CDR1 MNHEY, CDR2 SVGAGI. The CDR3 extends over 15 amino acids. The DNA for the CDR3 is TGTGCCAGCAGTCGCTGGACAGGCGGGGGAAACACCATATATTTT. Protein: CASSRWTGGGNTIYF.

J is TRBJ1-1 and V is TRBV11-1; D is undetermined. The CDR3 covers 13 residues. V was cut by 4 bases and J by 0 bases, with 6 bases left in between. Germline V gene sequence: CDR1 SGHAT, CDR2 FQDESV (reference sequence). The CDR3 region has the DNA TGTGCCAGCAGCTACGGTATGAACACTGAAGCTTTCTTT. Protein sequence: CASSYGMNTEAFF.

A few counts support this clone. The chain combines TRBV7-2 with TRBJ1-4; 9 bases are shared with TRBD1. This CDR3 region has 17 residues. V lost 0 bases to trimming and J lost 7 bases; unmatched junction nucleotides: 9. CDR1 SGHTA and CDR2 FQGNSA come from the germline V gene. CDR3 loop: CASSLAFTGGAGEKLFF. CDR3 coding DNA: TGTGCCAGCAGCTTAGCCTTTACAGGGGGCGCGGGTGAAAAACTGTTTTTT.

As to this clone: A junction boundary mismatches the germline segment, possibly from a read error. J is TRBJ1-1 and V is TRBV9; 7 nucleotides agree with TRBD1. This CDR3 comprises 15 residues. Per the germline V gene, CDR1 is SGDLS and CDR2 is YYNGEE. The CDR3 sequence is CASSTRDRLNTETFF. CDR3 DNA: TGTGCCAGCAGCACCCGGGACAGATTGAACACTGAAACTTTCTTT.

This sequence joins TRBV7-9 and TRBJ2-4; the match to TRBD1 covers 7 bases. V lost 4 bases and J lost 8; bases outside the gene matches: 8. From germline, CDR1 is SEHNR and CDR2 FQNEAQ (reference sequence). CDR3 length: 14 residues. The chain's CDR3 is CASSSLDRRDIQYF. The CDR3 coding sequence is TGTGCCAGCAGCTCCTTGGACAGGCGCGACATTCAGTACTTC.

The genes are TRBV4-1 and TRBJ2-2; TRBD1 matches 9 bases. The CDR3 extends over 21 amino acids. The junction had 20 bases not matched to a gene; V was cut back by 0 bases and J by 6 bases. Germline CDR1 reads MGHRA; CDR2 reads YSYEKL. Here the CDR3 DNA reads TGCGCCAGCAGCCAAGATCTGTTGTACAGGGGGCGAAACATTTCTGCCGGGGAGCTGTTTTTT. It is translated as CASSQDLLYRGRNISAGELFF.

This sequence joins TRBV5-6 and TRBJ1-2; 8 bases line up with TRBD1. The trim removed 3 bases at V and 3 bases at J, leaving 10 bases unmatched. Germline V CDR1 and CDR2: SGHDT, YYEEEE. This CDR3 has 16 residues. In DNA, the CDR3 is TGTGCCAGCAGCTCACAGGGGGTGGGCGCGGACTATGGCTACACCTTC. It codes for CASSSQGVGADYGYTF.

This CDR3 is CASSLEGTGAEQYF. Written as DNA, the CDR3 is TGTGCCAGCAGCTTAGAGGGGACAGGGGCCGAGCAGTACTTC. The chain carries TRBV7-6 and TRBJ2-7; 10 bases match TRBD1. The trim removed 1 base at V and 6 bases at J, leaving 3 bases unmatched. The CDR3 extends over 14 amino acids. Germline CDR1 and CDR2: SGHVS and FNYEAQ.